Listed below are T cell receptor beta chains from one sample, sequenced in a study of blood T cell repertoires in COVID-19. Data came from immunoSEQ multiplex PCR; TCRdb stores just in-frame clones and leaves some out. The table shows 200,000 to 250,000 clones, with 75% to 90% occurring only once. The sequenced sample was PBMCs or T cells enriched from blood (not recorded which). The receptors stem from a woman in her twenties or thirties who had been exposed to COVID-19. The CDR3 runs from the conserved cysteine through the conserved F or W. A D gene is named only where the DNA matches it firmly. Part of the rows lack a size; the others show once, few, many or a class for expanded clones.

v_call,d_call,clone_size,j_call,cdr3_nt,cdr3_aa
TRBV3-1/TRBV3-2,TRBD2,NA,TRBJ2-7,TGTGCCAGCAGCCTCTCGACTAGCGGGAGCTACGAGCAGTACTTC,CASSLSTSGSYEQYF
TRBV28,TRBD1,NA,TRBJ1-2,TGTGCCAGCAGTCCAATAGGGACAGGGAACTATGGCTACACCTTC,CASSPIGTGNYGYTF
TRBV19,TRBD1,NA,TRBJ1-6,TGTGCCAGTAGACAGGGGGTGAATAATTCACCCCTCCACTTT,CASRQGVNNSPLHF
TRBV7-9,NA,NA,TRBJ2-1,TGTGCCAGCAGCTTCGGGGGACTCCTTGGGGATGAGCAGTTCTTC,CASSFGGLLGDEQFF
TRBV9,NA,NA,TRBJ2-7,TGTGCCAGCAGCGTAGAAGGGGACGAGCAGTACTTC,CASSVEGDEQYF
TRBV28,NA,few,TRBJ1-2,TGTGCCAGCAGTTTAGCGGGGGAGAGAGATGGCTACACCTTC,CASSLAGERDGYTF
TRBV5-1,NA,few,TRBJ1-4,TGCGCCAGCAGCCTCGGGGATGCAACTAATGAAAAACTGTTTTTT,CASSLGDATNEKLFF
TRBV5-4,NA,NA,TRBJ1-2,TGTGCCAGCAGCTTGGTGGACAAACAGAACTATGGCTACACCTTC,CASSLVDKQNYGYTF
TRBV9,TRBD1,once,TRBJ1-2,TGTGCCAGCAGCCTTTGGACAGGGCAGAACTATGGCTACACCTTC,CASSLWTGQNYGYTF
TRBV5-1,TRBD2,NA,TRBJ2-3,TGCGCCAGTCGTAGCGGGAGGACGATCAGCACAGATACGCAGTATTTT,CASRSGRTISTDTQYF
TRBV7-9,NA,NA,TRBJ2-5,TGTGCCAGCAGCTTAGCGGGAGGCGGGGAGACCCAGTACTTC,CASSLAGGGETQYF
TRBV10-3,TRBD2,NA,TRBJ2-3,TGTGCCAGCGCCCCGGCGGGGGGCACAGATACGCAGTATTTT,CASAPAGGTDTQYF
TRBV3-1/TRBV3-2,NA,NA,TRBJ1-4,TGTGCCAGCAGCCCGACAGCAACTAATGAAAAACTGTTTTTT,CASSPTATNEKLFF
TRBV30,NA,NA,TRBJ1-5,TGTGCCTGGAGTAGGAGCAGAAATCAGCCCCAGCATTTT,CAWSRSRNQPQHF
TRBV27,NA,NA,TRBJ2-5,TGTGCCAGCAGTTTACTAGCGTCAGAGACCCAGTACTTC,CASSLLASETQYF
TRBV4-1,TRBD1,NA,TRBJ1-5,TGCGCCAGCAGCCAAACTAGACAGGGGAGTCAGCCCCAGCATTTT,CASSQTRQGSQPQHF
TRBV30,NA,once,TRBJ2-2,TGTGCCTGGAGTGTTGGCGGGAATGGGGAGCTGTTTTTT,CAWSVGGNGELFF
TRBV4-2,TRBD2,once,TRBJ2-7,TGTGCCAGCAGCCAAGTCGGACTAGCGGGCCAGGAGCAGTACTTC,CASSQVGLAGQEQYF
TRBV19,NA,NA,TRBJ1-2,TGTGCCAGTAGTAGGCAACAGGGATACTATGGCTACACCTTC,CASSRQQGYYGYTF